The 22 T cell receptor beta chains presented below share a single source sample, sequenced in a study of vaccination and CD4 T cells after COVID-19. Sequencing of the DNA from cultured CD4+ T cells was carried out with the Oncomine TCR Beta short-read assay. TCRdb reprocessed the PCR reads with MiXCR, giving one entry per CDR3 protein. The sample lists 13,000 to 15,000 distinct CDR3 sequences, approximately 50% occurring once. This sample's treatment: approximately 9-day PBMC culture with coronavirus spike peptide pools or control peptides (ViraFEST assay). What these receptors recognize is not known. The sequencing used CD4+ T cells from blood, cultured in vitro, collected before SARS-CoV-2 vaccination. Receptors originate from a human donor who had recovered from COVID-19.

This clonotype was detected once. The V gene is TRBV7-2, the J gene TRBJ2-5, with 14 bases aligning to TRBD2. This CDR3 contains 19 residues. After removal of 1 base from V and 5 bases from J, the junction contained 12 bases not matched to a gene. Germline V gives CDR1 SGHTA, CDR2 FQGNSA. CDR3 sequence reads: CASSLGLAGGPWVGETQYF. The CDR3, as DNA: TGTGCCAGCAGCTTAGGACTAGCGGGAGGGCCCTGGGTCGGGGAGACCCAGTACTTC.

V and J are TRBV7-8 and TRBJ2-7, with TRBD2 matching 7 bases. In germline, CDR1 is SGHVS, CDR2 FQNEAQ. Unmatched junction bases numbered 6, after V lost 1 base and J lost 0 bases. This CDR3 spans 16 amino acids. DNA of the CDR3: TGTGCCAGCAGCTTAGTTTCTAGCGGAATCTCCTACGAGCAGTACTTC. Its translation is CASSLVSSGISYEQYF.

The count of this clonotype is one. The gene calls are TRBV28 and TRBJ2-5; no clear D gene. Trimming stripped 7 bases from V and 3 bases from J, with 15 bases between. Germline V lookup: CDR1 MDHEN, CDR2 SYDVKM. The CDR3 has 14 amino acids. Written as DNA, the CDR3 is TGTGCCAGCACCGCACTGACCCTGAAAGAGACCCAGTACTTC. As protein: CASTALTLKETQYF. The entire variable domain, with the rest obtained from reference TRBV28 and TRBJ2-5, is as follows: DVKVTQSSRYLVKRTGEKVFLECVQDMDHENMFWYRQDPGLGLRLIYFSYDVKMKEKGDIPEGYSVSREKKERFSLILESASTNQTSMYLCASTALTLKETQYFGPGTRLLVL.

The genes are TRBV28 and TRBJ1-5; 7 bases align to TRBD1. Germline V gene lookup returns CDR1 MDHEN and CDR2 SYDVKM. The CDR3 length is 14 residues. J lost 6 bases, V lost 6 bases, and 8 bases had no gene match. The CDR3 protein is CASRPGTEAQPQHF. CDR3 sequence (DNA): TGTGCCAGCAGACCAGGGACAGAGGCTCAGCCCCAGCATTTT.

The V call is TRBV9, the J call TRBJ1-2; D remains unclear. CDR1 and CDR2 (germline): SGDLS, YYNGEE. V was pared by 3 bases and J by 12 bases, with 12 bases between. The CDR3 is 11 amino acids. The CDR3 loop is CASSGVEGHTF. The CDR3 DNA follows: TGTGCCAGCAGCGGAGTAGAAGGGCACACCTTC.

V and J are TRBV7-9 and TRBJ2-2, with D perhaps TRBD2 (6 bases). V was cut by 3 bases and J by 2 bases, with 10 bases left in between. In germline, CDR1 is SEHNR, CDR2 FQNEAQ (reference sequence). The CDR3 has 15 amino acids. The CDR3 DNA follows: TGTGCCAGCAGCTTGTTGGGACTTAACACCGGGGAGCTGTTTTTT. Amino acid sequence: CASSLLGLNTGELFF.

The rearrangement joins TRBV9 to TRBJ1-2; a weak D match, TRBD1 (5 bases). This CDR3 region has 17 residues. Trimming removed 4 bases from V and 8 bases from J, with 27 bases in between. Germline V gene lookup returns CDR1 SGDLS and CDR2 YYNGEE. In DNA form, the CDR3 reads TGTGCCAGCAGCCGCGAAGTACATTTGGGGGAACCCGGGGGCTACACCTTC. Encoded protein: CASSREVHLGEPGGYTF.

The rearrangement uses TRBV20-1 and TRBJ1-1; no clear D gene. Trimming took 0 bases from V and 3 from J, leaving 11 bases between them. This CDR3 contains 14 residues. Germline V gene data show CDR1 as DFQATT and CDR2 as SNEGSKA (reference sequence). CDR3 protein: CSAREARQHTEAFF. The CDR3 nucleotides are TGCAGTGCTAGAGAGGCCAGGCAACACACTGAAGCTTTCTTT.

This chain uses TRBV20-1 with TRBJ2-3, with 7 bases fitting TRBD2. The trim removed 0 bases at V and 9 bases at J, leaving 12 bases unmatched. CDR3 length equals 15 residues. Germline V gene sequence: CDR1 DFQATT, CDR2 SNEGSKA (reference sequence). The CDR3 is CSARDSRSGLGTQYF. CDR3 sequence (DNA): TGCAGTGCTAGAGATTCTAGGTCAGGACTAGGGACGCAGTATTTT.

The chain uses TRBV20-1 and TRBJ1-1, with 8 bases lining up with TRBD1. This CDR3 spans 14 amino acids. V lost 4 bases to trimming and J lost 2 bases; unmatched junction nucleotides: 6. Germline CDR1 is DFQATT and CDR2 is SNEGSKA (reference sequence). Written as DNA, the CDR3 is TGCAGTGCTACGAGGACAGGGCAAAACACTGAAGCTTTCTTT. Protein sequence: CSATRTGQNTEAFF.

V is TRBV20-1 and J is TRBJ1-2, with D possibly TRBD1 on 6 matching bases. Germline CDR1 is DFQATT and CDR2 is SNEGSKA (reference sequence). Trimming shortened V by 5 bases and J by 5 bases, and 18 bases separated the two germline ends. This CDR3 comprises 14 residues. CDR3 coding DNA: TGCAGTGCTCCGAATGGGGGCGCGGGGTATGGCTACACCTTC. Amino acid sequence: CSAPNGGAGYGYTF.

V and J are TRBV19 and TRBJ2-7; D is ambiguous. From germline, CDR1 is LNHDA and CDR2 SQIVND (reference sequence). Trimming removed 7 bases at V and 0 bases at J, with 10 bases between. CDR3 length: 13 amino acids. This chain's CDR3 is CASISPSSYEQYF. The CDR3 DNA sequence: TGTGCCAGTATCTCCCCTAGCTCCTACGAGCAGTACTTC.

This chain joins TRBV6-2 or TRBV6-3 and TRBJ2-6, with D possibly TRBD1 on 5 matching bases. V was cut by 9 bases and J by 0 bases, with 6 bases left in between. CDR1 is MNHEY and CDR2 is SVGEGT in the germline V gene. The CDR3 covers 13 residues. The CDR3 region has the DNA TGTGCCAGTGACAGCTCTGGGGCCAACGTCCTGACTTTC. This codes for CASDSSGANVLTF.

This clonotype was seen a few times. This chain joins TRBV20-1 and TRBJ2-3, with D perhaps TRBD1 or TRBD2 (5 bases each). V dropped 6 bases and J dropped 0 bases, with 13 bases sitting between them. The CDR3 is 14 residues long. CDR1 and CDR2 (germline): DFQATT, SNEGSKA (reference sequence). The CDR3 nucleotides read TGCAGTGCCCTCGGGACGACTAGCACAGATACGCAGTATTTT. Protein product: CSALGTTSTDTQYF.

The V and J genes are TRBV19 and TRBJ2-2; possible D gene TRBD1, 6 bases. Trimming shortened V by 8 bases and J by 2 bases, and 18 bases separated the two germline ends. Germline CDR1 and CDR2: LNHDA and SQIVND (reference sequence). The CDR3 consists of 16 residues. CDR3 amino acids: CASLKGTLVNTGELFF. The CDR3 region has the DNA TGTGCCAGTTTGAAGGGGACACTCGTCAACACCGGGGAGCTGTTTTTT.

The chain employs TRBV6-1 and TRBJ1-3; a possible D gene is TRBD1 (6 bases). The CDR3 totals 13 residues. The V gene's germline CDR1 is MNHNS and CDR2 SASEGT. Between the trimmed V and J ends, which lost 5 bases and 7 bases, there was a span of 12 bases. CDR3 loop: CASSTGGGNTIYF. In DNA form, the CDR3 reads TGTGCCAGCAGTACTGGGGGCGGGAACACCATATATTTT.

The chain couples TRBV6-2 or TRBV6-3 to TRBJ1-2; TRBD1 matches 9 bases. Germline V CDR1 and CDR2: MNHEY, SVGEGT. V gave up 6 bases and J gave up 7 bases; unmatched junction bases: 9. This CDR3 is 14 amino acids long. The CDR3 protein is CASRYTGGASGYTF. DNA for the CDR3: TGTGCCAGCAGATACACAGGGGGCGCCTCTGGCTACACCTTC.

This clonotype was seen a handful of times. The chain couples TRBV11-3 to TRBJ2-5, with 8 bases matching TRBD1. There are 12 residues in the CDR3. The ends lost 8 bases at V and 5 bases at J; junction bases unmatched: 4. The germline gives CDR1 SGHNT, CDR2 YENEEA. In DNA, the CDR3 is TGTGCCAGCGCCAGGGGGCCCGAGACCCAGTACTTC. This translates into CASARGPETQYF. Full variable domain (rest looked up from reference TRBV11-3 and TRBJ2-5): EAGVVQSPRYKIIEKKQPVAFWCNPISGHNTLYWYLQNLGQGPELLIRYENEEAVDDSQLPKDRFSAERLKGVDSTLKIQPAELGDSAVYLCASARGPETQYFGPGTRLLVL.

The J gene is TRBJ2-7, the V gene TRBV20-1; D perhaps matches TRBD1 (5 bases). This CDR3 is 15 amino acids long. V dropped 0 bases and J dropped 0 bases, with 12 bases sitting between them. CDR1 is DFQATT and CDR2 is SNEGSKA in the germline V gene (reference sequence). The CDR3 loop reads CSAREPGWSSYEQYF. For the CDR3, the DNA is TGCAGTGCTAGAGAGCCAGGGTGGAGCTCCTACGAGCAGTACTTC.

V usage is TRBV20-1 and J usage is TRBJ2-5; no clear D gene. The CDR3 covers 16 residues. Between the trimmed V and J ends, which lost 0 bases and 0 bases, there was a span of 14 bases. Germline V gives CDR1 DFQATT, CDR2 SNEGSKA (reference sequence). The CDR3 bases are TGCAGTGCTAGAGATTTTTTAGGCCTAAACCAAGAGACCCAGTACTTC. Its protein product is CSARDFLGLNQETQYF.

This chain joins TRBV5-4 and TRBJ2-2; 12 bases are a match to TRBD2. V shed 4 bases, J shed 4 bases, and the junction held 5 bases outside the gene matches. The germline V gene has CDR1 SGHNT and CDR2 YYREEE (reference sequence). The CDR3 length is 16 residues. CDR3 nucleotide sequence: TGTGCCAGCAGCCGGGGACTAGCGGGTCTCACCGGGGAGCTGTTTTTT. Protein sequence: CASSRGLAGLTGELFF.

The CDR3 DNA reads TGTGCCAGCAGCTTGTCTAGCGGGAGAGGGGATGAGCAGTTCTTC. It translates to CASSLSSGRGDEQFF. The V call is TRBV7-9, the J call TRBJ2-1, with 10 bases matching TRBD2. The CDR3 contains 15 residues. The V gene end was trimmed by 3 bases and the J gene end by 8 bases; junction bases not matched to a gene: 7. Germline CDR1 SEHNR, CDR2 FQNEAQ (reference sequence).